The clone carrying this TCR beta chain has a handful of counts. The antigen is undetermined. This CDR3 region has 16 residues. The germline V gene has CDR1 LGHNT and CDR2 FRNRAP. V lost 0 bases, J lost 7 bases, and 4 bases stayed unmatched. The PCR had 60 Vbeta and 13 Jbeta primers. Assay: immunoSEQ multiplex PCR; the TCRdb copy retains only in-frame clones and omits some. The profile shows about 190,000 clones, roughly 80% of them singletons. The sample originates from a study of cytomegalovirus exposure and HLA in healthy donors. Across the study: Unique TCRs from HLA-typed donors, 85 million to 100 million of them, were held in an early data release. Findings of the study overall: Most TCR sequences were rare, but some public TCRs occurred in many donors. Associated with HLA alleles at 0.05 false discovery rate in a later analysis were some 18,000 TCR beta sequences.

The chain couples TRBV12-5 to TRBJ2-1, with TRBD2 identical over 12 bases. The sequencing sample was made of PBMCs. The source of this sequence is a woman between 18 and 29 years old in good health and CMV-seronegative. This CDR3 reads CASGLVLAGGGNEQFF. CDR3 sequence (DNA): TGTGCTAGTGGTTTGGTCCTAGCGGGGGGGGGAAATGAGCAGTTCTTC.